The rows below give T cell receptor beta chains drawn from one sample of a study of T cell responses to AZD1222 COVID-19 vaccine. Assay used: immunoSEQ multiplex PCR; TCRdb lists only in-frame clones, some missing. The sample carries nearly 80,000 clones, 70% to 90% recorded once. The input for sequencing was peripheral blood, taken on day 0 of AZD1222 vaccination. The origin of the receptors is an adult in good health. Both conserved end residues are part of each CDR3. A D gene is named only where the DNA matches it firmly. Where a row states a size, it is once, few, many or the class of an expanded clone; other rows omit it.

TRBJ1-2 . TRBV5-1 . TGCGCCAGCAGCTTGTTCGGTGGCTACACCTTC CASSLFGGYTF
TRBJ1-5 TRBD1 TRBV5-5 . TGTGCCAGCAGCTTGAGGGAGGGGGCAGGGAATCAGCCCCAGCATTTT CASSLREGAGNQPQHF
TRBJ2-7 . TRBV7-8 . TGTGCCAGCAGCCCTCACGAGAATTCAAGGGAGCAGTACTTC CASSPHENSREQYF
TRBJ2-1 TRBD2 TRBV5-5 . TGTGCCAGCAGCCCTCGGGTAGCGGGAGGACAATACAATGAGCAGTTCTTC CASSPRVAGGQYNEQFF
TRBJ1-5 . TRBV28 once TGTGCCAGCAGGGGGGCACTCCCCCAGCCCCAGCATTTT CASRGALPQPQHF
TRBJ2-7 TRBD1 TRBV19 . TGTGCCAGTAGTATAGGGGCCCGGACAGGGGTACTCGAGCAGTACTTC CASSIGARTGVLEQYF
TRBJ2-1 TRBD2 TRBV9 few TGTGCCAGCAGCCCTCTTAGCGGGCGCACGTCCTACAATGAGCAGTTCTTC CASSPLSGRTSYNEQFF
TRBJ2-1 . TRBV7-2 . TGTGCCAGCAGCTTAAAAGGTGGGGCTCCGCAGTTCTTC CASSLKGGAPQFF
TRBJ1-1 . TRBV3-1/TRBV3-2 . TGTGCCAGCAGCCAAATCACGGGGAACACTGAAGCTTTCTTT CASSQITGNTEAFF
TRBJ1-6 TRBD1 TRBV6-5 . TGTGCCAGCAGTTACGACAGGGCCATGAATTCACCCCTCCACTTT CASSYDRAMNSPLHF
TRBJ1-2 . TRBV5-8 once TGTGCCAGCAGCCCCGACGGGATAGAAGGCTATGGCTACACCTTC CASSPDGIEGYGYTF
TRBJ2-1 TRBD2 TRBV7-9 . TGTGCCAGCAGCACTTCTAGCGGATTCTACAATGAGCAGTTCTTC CASSTSSGFYNEQFF
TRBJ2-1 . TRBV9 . TGTGCCAGCAGCGTAGCCCAAACGGGACATACCTACAATGAGCAGTTCTTC CASSVAQTGHTYNEQFF
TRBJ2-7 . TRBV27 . TGTGCCAGCAGTTGGGGCAGGACCTACGAGCAGTACTTC CASSWGRTYEQYF
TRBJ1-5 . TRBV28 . TGTGCCAGCACCCCAACAGGGTCCCTCAATCAGCCCCAGCATTTT CASTPTGSLNQPQHF
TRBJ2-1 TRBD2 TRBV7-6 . TGTGCCAGCAGCTTAAGGCCTAGCGGAGACAATGAGCAGTTCTTC CASSLRPSGDNEQFF
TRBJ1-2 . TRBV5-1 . TGCGCCAGCGGGGACGGGACTCTTAACTATGGCTACACCTTC CASGDGTLNYGYTF
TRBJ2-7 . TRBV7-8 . TGTGCCAGCAGCTCGGCCGGGACGGAAGCCTACGAGCAGTACTTC CASSSAGTEAYEQYF
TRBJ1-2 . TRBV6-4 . TGTGCCAGCAGTCTCAGGGCCTATGGCTACACCTTC CASSLRAYGYTF
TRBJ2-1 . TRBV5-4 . TGTGCCAGCAGCTCGAAGTCCAGGGCCCCCTACAATGAGCAGTTCTTC CASSSKSRAPYNEQFF
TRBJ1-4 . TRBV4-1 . TGCGCCAGCAGCCCCAACCCGAGGACGGCGAATGAAAAACTGTTTTTT CASSPNPRTANEKLFF
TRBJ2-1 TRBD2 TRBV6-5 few TGTGCCAGCAGGGGGACTAGCGGGATTGTTGGTGAGCAGTTCTTC CASRGTSGIVGEQFF
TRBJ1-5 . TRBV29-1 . TGCAACGTTGCTGAGGGAGGGAGCAATCAGCCCCAGCATTTT CNVAEGGSNQPQHF
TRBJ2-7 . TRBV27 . TGTGCCAGCAGTCCGTTTAGCTCCTACGAGCAGTACTTC CASSPFSSYEQYF
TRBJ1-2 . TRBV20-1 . TGCAGTGCTCAATCTGGGTATGGCTACACCTTC CSAQSGYGYTF
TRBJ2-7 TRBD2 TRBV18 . TGTGCCAGCTCACCCGGGACTAGCGGGAGGCTGGGGGAGCAGTACTTC CASSPGTSGRLGEQYF
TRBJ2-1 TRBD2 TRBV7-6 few TGTGCCAGCAGCTTTACTAGCGGGAACTTCAATGAGCAGTTCTTC CASSFTSGNFNEQFF
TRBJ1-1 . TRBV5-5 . TGTGCCAGCAGCTTCGGACTCAACACTGAAGCTTTCTTT CASSFGLNTEAFF
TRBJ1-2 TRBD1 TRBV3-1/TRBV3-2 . TGTGCCAGCAGCCAGGGGACAGAATTTAACTATGGCTACACCTTC CASSQGTEFNYGYTF
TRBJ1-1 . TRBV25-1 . TGTGCCAGCAGAAGTTCGGGCCCCAGGGACACTGAAGCTTTCTTT CASRSSGPRDTEAFF
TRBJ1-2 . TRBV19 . TGTGCCAGTAGTATACCGACAGCCACAGTGGAGGGCTACACCTTC CASSIPTATVEGYTF
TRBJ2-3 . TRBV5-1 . TGCGCCAGCAGCTTGTTAGGTAGTGGTGGCGGTCGCACAGATACGCAGTATTTT CASSLLGSGGGRTDTQYF
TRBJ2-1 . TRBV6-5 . TGTGCCAGCGGACCCTCCGGGAACAATGAGCAGTTCTTC CASGPSGNNEQFF
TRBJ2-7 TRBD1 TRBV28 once TGTGCCAGCAGTTCCTTCGGACAGGGGGGATACGAGCAGTACTTC CASSSFGQGGYEQYF
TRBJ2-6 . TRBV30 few TGTGCCTGGAGTGGGGGCCGCCGAGGCGCTGGGGCCAACGTCCTGACTTTC CAWSGGRRGAGANVLTF
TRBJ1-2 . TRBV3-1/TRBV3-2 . TGTGCCAGCAGCCACGCCGCGCTGAGGGCCATCTATGGCTACACCTTC CASSHAALRAIYGYTF
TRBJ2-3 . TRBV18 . TGTGCCAGCTCACAGGAGGACAGAACACAACCATACAGGGATACGCAGTATTTT CASSQEDRTQPYRDTQYF
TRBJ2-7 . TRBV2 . TGTGCCAGCAGTGTCCCGGACGAGCAGTACTTC CASSVPDEQYF
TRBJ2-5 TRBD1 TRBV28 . TGTGCCAGCAGGCCAGGGACAGGGGCTGCAGAGACCCAGTACTTC CASRPGTGAAETQYF
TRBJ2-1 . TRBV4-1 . TGCGCCAGCAGCCAAGGTCTCCAGACTACACAAAACAATGAGCAGTTCTTC CASSQGLQTTQNNEQFF
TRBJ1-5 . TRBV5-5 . TGTGCCAGCAGCTTGGCCCATAGCAATCAGCCCCAGCATTTT CASSLAHSNQPQHF
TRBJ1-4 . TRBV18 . TGTGCCAGCTCACCGGCCCCAACTAATGAAAAACTGTTTTTT CASSPAPTNEKLFF
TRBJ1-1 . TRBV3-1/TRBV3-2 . TGTGCCAGCAGCCATGAACAGGGGAACACTGAAGCTTTCTTT CASSHEQGNTEAFF
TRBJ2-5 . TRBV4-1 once TGCGCCAGCAGCCAAGATGGAGGGCGAGAGACCCAGTACTTC CASSQDGGRETQYF
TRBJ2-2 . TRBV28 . TGTGCCAGCAGGCGTTCGAACACCGGGGAGCTGTTTTTT CASRRSNTGELFF
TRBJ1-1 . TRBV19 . TGTGCCAGTAAACGGCAGAACACTGAAGCTTTCTTT CASKRQNTEAFF
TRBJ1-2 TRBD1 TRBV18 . TGTGCCAGCTCACCCACAGGGACAGGCGGTTTAAGTGGCTACACCTTC CASSPTGTGGLSGYTF
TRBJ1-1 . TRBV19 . TGTGCCAGTAGTATAAACAGGGCCACTGAAGCTTTCTTT CASSINRATEAFF
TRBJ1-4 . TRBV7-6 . TGTGCCAGCAGCCACCGGGACTTACAACTGTTTTTT CASSHRDLQLFF
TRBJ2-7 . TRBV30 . TGTGCCTGGAGTGGGGGACGAGGGGCATTCAACGAGCAGTACTTC CAWSGGRGAFNEQYF
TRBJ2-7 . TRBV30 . TGTGCCTCACAACGGGACTCTCCCTACGAGCAGTACTTC CASQRDSPYEQYF